A single sample is the source of the 29 T cell receptor beta chains below, sequenced in a study of blood T cells in healthy people across ages. PCR was performed a second time for about 7 to 12 cycles using a sample-barcoded 5' primer and a J-beta primer mix. TCRdb re-derived calls from the 5' RACE reads in MiXCR, one entry per CDR3 protein. Of about 1.8 million distinct CDR3 sequences listed, around half were seen once; the top ten hold approximately 2.1%. The sequencing input was blood. The source is a woman in her 40s in good health.

This clonotype has more than one count but fewer than ten. The V call is TRBV15, the J call TRBJ2-4; TRBD2 might be the D (5 bases). The J call may be in error: the DNA end matches TRBJ2-7 better. The V gene's germline CDR1 is LNHNV and CDR2 YYDKDF (reference sequence). The CDR3 length is 14 residues. The CDR3 DNA reads TGTGCCACCAGCAGCGCCTTGGACTCTTTCGAGCAGTACTTC. Amino acids: CATSSALDSFEQYF.

This clonotype is a singleton in its sample. This chain uses TRBV12-3 or TRBV12-4 with TRBJ1-2; 9 bases are a match to TRBD1. V shed 5 bases, J shed 7 bases, and the junction held 11 bases outside the gene matches. CDR3 length: 15 amino acids. The CDR3 sequence is CASSPTDRGRAGYTF. CDR3 nucleotides: TGTGCCAGCAGTCCTACTGACAGGGGGAGAGCTGGCTACACCTTC.

The chain recombines TRBV3-1 with TRBJ2-5; 14 nucleotides agree with TRBD2. Judging by the DNA end, TRBJ2-7 fits better; the J call may be wrong. The CDR3 is made up of 17 amino acids. From germline, CDR1 is LGHDT and CDR2 YNNKEL (reference sequence). The CDR3 DNA follows: TGTGCCAGCAGCCCAGATCGACTAGCGGGGGGGCTGGGCGAGCAGTACTTC. Protein product: CASSPDRLAGGLGEQYF.

The CDR3 is CAGKSAKSSYEQYF. In DNA, the CDR3 is TGTGCCGGCAAATCGGCGAAAAGCTCCTACGAGCAGTACTTC. The chain recombines TRBV7-9 with TRBJ2-7; D remains unclear. V was pared by 11 bases and J by 0 bases, with 17 bases between. The CDR3 extends over 14 amino acids. The germline V gene encodes CDR1 SEHNR and CDR2 FQNEAQ (reference sequence).

The rearrangement uses TRBV6-2 or TRBV6-3 and TRBJ1-2, with unresolved D. Germline V gives CDR1 MNHEY, CDR2 SVGEGT. The germline V and J ends were trimmed by 3 bases and 8 bases, with 16 bases remaining between them. This CDR3 is 14 amino acids long. CDR3 sequence: CASSYDGRAAGYTF. CDR3 bases: TGTGCCAGCAGTTATGACGGGAGGGCGGCCGGCTACACCTTC.

The chain has TRBV7-9 and TRBJ2-7; no definite D call. The DNA end is more similar to TRBJ2-5, so the J call may be wrong. Germline V gene data show CDR1 as SEHNR and CDR2 as FQNEAQ (reference sequence). The CDR3 extends over 11 amino acids. The CDR3, as DNA: TGTGCCAGCACCCGCCCGGGGACCCAGTACTTC. Protein sequence: CASTRPGTQYF.

This sequence joins TRBV6-2 or TRBV6-3 and TRBJ1-1; D is undetermined. The CDR3 is made up of 11 amino acids. The germline V gene has CDR1 MNHEY and CDR2 SVGEGT. Trimming took off 8 bases at V and 2 bases at J, with 6 bases between the two ends. CDR3 region: CASLKNTEAFF. DNA of the CDR3: TGTGCCAGCCTGAAAAACACTGAAGCTTTCTTT.

DNA of the CDR3: TGTGCCAGCAGCCCTACCAAAGGGTCAGTATTAAGCTATAATTCACCCCTCCACTTT. Residues: CASSPTKGSVLSYNSPLHF. J is TRBJ1-6 and V is TRBV28; no firm D call. Germline V lookup: CDR1 MDHEN, CDR2 SYDVKM. This CDR3 spans 19 amino acids. Trimming removed 6 bases at V and 3 bases at J, with 24 bases between.

The sample holds a few counts of this clonotype. The chain carries TRBV20-1 and TRBJ2-5; 8 positions agree with TRBD2. This CDR3 comprises 15 residues. V was pared by 2 bases and J by 1 base, with 6 bases of the junction left unmatched. Germline CDR1 and CDR2: DFQATT and SNEGSKA (reference sequence). DNA for the CDR3: TGCAGTGCTAGATATGTTAGCGGGGCCCAAGAGACCCAGTACTTC. Its translation: CSARYVSGAQETQYF.

About this clonotype itself: The junction shows a germline mismatch at one end, possibly a read error. V and J are TRBV6-2 or TRBV6-3 and TRBJ2-6; D might be TRBD1 (5 bases). The V gene's germline CDR1 is MNHEY and CDR2 SVGEGT. This CDR3 spans 15 amino acids. The CDR3 sequence: CASSYISSGADVLTF. CDR3 nucleotide sequence: TGTGCCAGCAGTTACATAAGCTCTGGGGCCGACGTCCTGACTTTC.

This chain uses TRBV3-1 with TRBJ1-2; 9 nucleotides align to TRBD1. The germline V gene has CDR1 LGHDT and CDR2 YNNKEL (reference sequence). After removal of 5 bases from V and 3 bases from J, the junction contained 4 bases not matched to a gene. CDR3 size: 14 residues. The CDR3, as DNA: TGTGCCAGCAGCTTCGGACAGGGGCACTATGGCTACACCTTC. Amino acids: CASSFGQGHYGYTF.

The chain has TRBV7-9 and TRBJ2-3; D may be TRBD2 (5 bases). Germline CDR1 is SEHNR and CDR2 is FQNEAQ (reference sequence). The CDR3 length is 13 residues. V was pared by 4 bases and J by 11 bases, with 16 bases between. The CDR3 nucleotides are TGTGCCAGCAGCTCGACCGAGAGAGGAGGGCAGTATTTT. Residues: CASSSTERGGQYF. Full variable domain (missing parts from reference TRBV7-9 and TRBJ2-3): DTGVSQNPRHKITKRGQNVTFRCDPISEHNRLYWYRQTLGQGPEFLTYFQNEAQLEKSRLLSDRFSAERPKGSFSTLEIQRTEQGDSAMYLCASSSTERGGQYFGPGTRLTVL.

This clonotype showed up just a few times. V gene TRBV6-2 or TRBV6-3 combines with J gene TRBJ2-5, with 7 bases matching TRBD2. The J call may not be correct, given that the DNA end is closer to TRBJ2-7. The CDR3 is 14 amino acids. Germline V gene sequence: CDR1 MNHEY, CDR2 SVGEGT. CDR3 sequence (DNA): TGTGCCAGCGGGAAGGGGACTATCAGCGGCGAGCAGTACTTC. Translated, it gives CASGKGTISGEQYF.

V usage is TRBV4-1 and J usage is TRBJ2-5; possibly TRBD1 for D (5 bases). V was cut by 1 base and J by 11 bases, with 23 bases left in between. The germline CDR1 and CDR2 sequences are MGHRA and YSYEKL. The CDR3 has 16 residues. The CDR3 sequence is CASSQGPRAAWDEQYF. The CDR3 DNA reads as TGCGCCAGCAGCCAAGGCCCCAGGGCGGCCTGGGATGAGCAGTACTTC.

The chain links TRBV4-1 to TRBJ1-1; no clear D. V lost 2 bases to trimming and J lost 5 bases, with 15 bases between them. There are 15 residues in the CDR3. CDR1 MGHRA and CDR2 YSYEKL come from the germline V gene. The CDR3 is CASSQSADSPTEAFF. For the CDR3, the DNA is TGCGCCAGCAGCCAATCCGCAGACTCCCCAACTGAAGCTTTCTTT.

This clonotype has just a few counts. The chain has TRBV6-5 and TRBJ2-7, with a possible D match to TRBD2 (7 bases). Trimming took off 4 bases at V and 0 bases at J, with 13 bases between the two ends. CDR1 is MNHEY and CDR2 is SVGAGI in the germline V gene. This CDR3 has 15 amino acids. The CDR3 here is CASSSPGGYSYEQYF. The CDR3 region has the DNA TGTGCCAGCAGTTCTCCGGGGGGCTACTCCTACGAGCAGTACTTC.

This clonotype was observed a handful of times. V and J are TRBV15 and TRBJ1-2; unclear D gene. The V gene's germline CDR1 is LNHNV and CDR2 YYDKDF (reference sequence). V was trimmed by 0 bases and J by 7 bases, leaving 9 bases between them. The CDR3 loop spans 13 amino acids. This CDR3 reads CATSREGLTGYTF. CDR3 bases: TGTGCCACCAGCAGAGAGGGGTTGACTGGCTACACCTTC.

The chain joins TRBV20-1 to TRBJ2-1; 8 bases align to TRBD1. Germline V lookup: CDR1 DFQATT, CDR2 SNEGSKA (reference sequence). This CDR3 region has 16 residues. V gave up 4 bases and J gave up 4 bases; unmatched junction bases: 12. The chain's CDR3 is CSAKKLDGQGYNEQFF. Here the CDR3 DNA reads TGCAGTGCTAAAAAACTTGATGGACAGGGATACAATGAGCAGTTCTTC.

The gene calls are TRBV9 and TRBJ1-1, with no clear D. Per germline, CDR1 SGDLS and CDR2 YYNGEE. CDR3 length: 13 residues. With 2 bases removed from V and 6 bases from J, the gap between germline ends came to 11 bases. In nucleotides, the CDR3 is TGTGCCAGCAGCGTTGAGATGTCGTCTGAAGCTTTCTTT. It translates to CASSVEMSSEAFF.

This CDR3 reads CSATAGWAYYGYTF. CDR3 DNA: TGCAGTGCTACCGCTGGGTGGGCTTACTATGGCTACACCTTC. J is TRBJ1-2 and V is TRBV20-1; unclear D gene. Trimming took 4 bases from V and 3 from J, leaving 15 bases between them. The CDR3 covers 14 residues. Germline loops: CDR1 DFQATT, CDR2 SNEGSKA (reference sequence).

In its sample, this clonotype was seen a few times. The DNA for the CDR3 is TGCAGTGCTAGCACTAGCGGAGATTACAATGAGCAGTTCTTC. It encodes CSASTSGDYNEQFF. The chain is built from TRBV20-1 and TRBJ2-1; 8 bases align to TRBD2. V was clipped by 3 bases and J by 4 bases; unmatched bases: 5. This CDR3 contains 14 residues. Germline V gives CDR1 DFQATT, CDR2 SNEGSKA (reference sequence).

There are a few counts of this clonotype. The chain joins TRBV29-1 to TRBJ2-5; the D gene could be TRBD1 or TRBD2 (5 bases each). V was shortened by 6 bases and J by 5 bases, with 22 bases between the two germline ends. CDR1 and CDR2 from the germline V gene are SQVTM and ANQGSEA. This CDR3 has 15 residues. CDR3 sequence (DNA): TGCAGCGTGGGGCGTAGACTGGGTTCGGGGGAGACCCAGTACTTC. Translation: CSVGRRLGSGETQYF. The full variable domain, completed using reference TRBV29-1 and TRBJ2-5, is SAVISQKPSRDICQRGTSLTIQCQVDSQVTMMFWYRQQPGQSLTLIATANQGSEATYESGFVIDKFPISRPNLTFSTLTVSNMSPEDSSIYLCSVGRRLGSGETQYFGPGTRLLVL.

V is TRBV7-2 and J is TRBJ1-2; D is unclear. The CDR3 runs to 14 residues. Trimming removed 1 base at V and 3 bases at J, with 9 bases between. Germline loops: CDR1 SGHTA, CDR2 FQGNSA. CDR3 amino acids: CASSLVFGDYGYTF. DNA of the CDR3: TGTGCCAGCAGCTTAGTCTTCGGAGACTATGGCTACACCTTC.

This clonotype appeared a few times. The chain employs TRBV20-1 and TRBJ1-2, with D hard to call. CDR3 length: 11 residues. With 7 bases removed from V and 4 bases from J, the gap between germline ends came to 10 bases. The germline V gene encodes CDR1 DFQATT and CDR2 SNEGSKA (reference sequence). Here the CDR3 reads CSGPSSYGYTF. CDR3 nucleotides: TGCAGTGGGCCCTCCAGCTATGGCTACACCTTC.

The rearrangement uses TRBV5-5 and TRBJ2-4; D not certain. This CDR3 contains 15 residues. CDR1 SGHKS and CDR2 YYEKEE come from the germline V gene (reference sequence). Trimming took 0 bases from V and 0 from J, leaving 7 bases between them. The CDR3 nucleotides are TGTGCCAGCAGCTTGGCTGACCTAGCCAAAAACATTCAGTACTTC. This encodes CASSLADLAKNIQYF.

The CDR3 sequence: CASSQDAPTVGQGIDTQYF. The CDR3 DNA follows: TGCGCCAGCAGCCAAGATGCCCCGACCGTGGGACAGGGGATAGATACGCAGTATTTT. J is TRBJ2-3 and V is TRBV4-3; 10 positions match TRBD1. V shed 0 bases, J shed 5 bases, and the junction held 14 bases outside the gene matches. The CDR3 runs 19 residues. Germline lookup yields CDR1 LGHNA and CDR2 YSLEER.

The CDR3 DNA follows: TGTGCCACCCAACTAGCGGGCGAGCAGTACTTC. Residues: CATQLAGEQYF. The chain is built from TRBV27 and TRBJ2-7; 9 nucleotides line up with TRBD2. This CDR3 region has 11 residues. V gave up 10 bases and J gave up 6 bases; unmatched junction bases: 4. Germline lookup yields CDR1 MNHEY and CDR2 SMNVEV (reference sequence).

CDR3 residues: CASSPLDRVGANVLTF. CDR3 DNA sequence: TGTGCCAGCAGCCCGCTAGACAGGGTTGGGGCCAACGTCCTGACTTTC. The V and J genes are TRBV6-2 or TRBV6-3 and TRBJ2-6; 7 nucleotides match TRBD1. After removal of 6 bases from V and 3 bases from J, the junction contained 8 bases not matched to a gene. The CDR3 is made up of 16 amino acids. Per germline, CDR1 MNHEY and CDR2 SVGEGT.

The chain employs TRBV24-1 and TRBJ2-3; 10 bases align to TRBD2. After removal of 3 bases from V and 2 bases from J, the junction contained 4 bases not matched to a gene. The V gene's germline CDR1 is KGHDR and CDR2 SFDVKD. The CDR3 runs to 16 residues. CDR3 nucleotides: TGTGCCACCAGTGATCGACTAGCGGGCCCCACAGATACGCAGTATTTT. This translates into CATSDRLAGPTDTQYF.